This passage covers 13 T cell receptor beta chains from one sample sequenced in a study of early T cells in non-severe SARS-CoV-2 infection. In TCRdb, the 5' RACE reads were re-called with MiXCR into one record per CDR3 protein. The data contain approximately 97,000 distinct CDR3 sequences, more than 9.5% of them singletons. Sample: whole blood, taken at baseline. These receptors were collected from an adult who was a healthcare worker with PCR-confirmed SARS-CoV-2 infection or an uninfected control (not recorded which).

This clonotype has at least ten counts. CDR3 in amino acids: CASTPTSSDTQYF. As DNA, the CDR3 is TGTGCCAGCACTCCTACTAGTAGCGATACGCAGTATTTT. This chain connects TRBV2 to TRBJ2-3, with D possibly being TRBD2 (5 bases). The V end lost 7 bases, the J end lost 6 bases, and 14 bases lay between the germline ends. Germline lookup yields CDR1 SNHLY and CDR2 FYNNEI. This CDR3 comprises 13 residues.

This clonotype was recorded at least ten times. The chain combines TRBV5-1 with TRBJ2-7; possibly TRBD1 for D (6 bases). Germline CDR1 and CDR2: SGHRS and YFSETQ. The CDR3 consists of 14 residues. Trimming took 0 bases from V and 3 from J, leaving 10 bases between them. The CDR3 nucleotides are TGCGCCAGCAGCTTGGGTGACAGGAGCTACGAGCAGTACTTC. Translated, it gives CASSLGDRSYEQYF.

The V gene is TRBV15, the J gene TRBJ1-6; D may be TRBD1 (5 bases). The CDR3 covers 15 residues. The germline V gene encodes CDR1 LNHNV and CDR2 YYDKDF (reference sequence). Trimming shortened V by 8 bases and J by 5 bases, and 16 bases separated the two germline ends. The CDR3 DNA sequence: TGTGCCACCGCCAGGGAAGGGAGGAATAATTCACCCCTCCACTTT. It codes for CATAREGRNNSPLHF.

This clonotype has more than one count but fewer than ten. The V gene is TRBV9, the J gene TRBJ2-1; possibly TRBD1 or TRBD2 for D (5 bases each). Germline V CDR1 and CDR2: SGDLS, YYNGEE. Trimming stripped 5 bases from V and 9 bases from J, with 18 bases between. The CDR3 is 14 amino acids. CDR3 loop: CASSPGPGTGEQFF. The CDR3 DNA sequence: TGTGCCAGCAGTCCGGGGCCCGGCACCGGTGAGCAGTTCTTC. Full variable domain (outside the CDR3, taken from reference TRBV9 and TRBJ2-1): DSGVTQTPKHLITATGQRVTLRCSPRSGDLSVYWYQQSLDQGLQFLIQYYNGEERAKGNILERFSAQQFPDLHSELNLSSLELGDSALYFCASSPGPGTGEQFFGPGTRLTVL.

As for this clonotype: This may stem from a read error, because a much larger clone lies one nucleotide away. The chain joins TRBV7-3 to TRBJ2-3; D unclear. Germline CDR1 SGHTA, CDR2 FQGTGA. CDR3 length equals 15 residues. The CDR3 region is CVSSAQNPPGNTQYF. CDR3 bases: TGTGTCAGCAGCGCTCAAAACCCCCCCGGCAATACGCAGTATTTT.

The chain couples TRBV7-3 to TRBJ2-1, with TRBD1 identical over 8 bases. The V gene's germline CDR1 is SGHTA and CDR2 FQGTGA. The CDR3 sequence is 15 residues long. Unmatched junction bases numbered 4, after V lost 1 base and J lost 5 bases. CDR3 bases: TGTGCCAGCAGCTTAAGGCCCAGGGGGCACAATGAGCAGTTCTTC. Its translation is CASSLRPRGHNEQFF.

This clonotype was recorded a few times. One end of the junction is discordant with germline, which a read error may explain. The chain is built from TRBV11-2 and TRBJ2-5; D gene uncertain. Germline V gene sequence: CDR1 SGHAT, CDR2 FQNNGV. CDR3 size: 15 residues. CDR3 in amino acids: CASSLGSGQQETQHF. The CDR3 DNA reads TGTGCCAGCAGCTTAGGGTCGGGCCAGCAAGAGACCCAGCACTTC. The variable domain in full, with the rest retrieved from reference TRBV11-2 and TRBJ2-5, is EAGVAQSPRYKIIEKRQSVAFWCNPISGHATLYWYQQILGQGPKLLIQFQNNGVVDDSQLPKDRFSAERLKGVDSTLKIQPAKLEDSAVYLCASSLGSGQQETQHFGPGTRLLVL.

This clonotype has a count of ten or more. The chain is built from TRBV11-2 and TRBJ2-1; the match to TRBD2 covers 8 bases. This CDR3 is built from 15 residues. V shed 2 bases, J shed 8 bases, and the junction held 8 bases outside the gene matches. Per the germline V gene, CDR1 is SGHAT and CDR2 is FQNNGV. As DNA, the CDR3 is TGTGCCAGCAGCTTATGGCGGGAGGAGAGGGATGAGCAGTTCTTC. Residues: CASSLWREERDEQFF.

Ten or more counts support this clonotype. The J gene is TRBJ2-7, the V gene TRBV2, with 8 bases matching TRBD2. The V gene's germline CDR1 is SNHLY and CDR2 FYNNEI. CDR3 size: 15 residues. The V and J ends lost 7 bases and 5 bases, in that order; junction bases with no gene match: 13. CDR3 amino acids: CASISRSGEENEQYF. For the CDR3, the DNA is TGTGCCAGCATTTCTCGTAGCGGGGAAGAGAACGAGCAGTACTTC.

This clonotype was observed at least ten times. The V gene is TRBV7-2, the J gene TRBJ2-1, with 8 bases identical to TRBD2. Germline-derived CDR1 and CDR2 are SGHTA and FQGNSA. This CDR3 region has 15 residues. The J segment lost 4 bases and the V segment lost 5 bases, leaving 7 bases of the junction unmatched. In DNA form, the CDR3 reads TGTGCCAGCAGCATTCTAGCGGGCCCTTACAATGAGCAGTTCTTC. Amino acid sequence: CASSILAGPYNEQFF.

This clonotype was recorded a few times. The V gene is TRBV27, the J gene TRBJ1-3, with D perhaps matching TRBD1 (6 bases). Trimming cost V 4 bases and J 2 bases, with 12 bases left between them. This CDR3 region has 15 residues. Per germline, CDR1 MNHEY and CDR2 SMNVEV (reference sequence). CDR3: CASSYTTGTGNTIYF. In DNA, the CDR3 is TGTGCCAGCAGTTATACTACAGGGACTGGAAACACCATATATTTT.

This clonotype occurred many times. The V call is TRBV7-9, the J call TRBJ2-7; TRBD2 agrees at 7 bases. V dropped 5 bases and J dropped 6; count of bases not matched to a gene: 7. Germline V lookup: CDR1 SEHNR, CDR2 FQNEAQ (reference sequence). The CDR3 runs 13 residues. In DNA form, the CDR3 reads TGTGCCAGCAGCAGCGCGGCGGGGGTCGAGCAGTACTTC. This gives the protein CASSSAAGVEQYF.

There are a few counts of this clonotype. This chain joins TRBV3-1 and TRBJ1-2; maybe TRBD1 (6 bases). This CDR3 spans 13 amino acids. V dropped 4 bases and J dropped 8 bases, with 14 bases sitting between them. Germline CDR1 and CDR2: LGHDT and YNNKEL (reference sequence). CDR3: CASSPTGSRGYTF. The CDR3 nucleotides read TGTGCCAGCAGCCCAACAGGGTCTAGGGGCTACACCTTC.